Listed below are T cell receptor beta chains from one sample, sequenced in a study of metastatic and nonmetastatic thyroid tumors. TCRdb re-processed the PCR reads through MiXCR. The sample shows tens of thousands of clones, more than 25% of them seen only once. The sequencing sample was made of blood. All receptors derive from a female donor with papillary thyroid cancer or a benign thyroid nodule (not recorded which). Some clones in this sample may be carry-over from other donors' samples. CDR3s include the opening cysteine and the closing phenylalanine or tryptophan. Each record gives: V gene, clone size, J gene, D gene, CDR3 DNA, CDR3 protein. A D gene is named only where the DNA matches it firmly. Only part of the rows carry a size: once, few, many, or a class if the clone is expanded.

>TRBV6-1|-|TRBJ2-1|TRBD2
TGTGCCAGTAGTTTCCACGGACTAGCGGCCAATGAGCAGTTCTTC
CASSFHGLAANEQFF
>TRBV11-2|once|TRBJ2-3|TRBD2
TGTGCCAGCAGTTCCGGGACTAGCGGCCTTCCGGGAGATACGCAGTATTTT
CASSSGTSGLPGDTQYF
>TRBV28|-|TRBJ1-1|-
TGTGCCAGTAGTTTATCCCGACGGATTGGAGGATCGAACACTGAAGCTTTCTTT
CASSLSRRIGGSNTEAFF
>TRBV27|-|TRBJ1-5|-
TGTGCCAGCAGAGGCTCAGGGGCGGTTAATCAGCCCCAGCATTTT
CASRGSGAVNQPQHF
>TRBV20-1|-|TRBJ2-7|TRBD2
TGCAGTGCCACTTATAGCGGGGGTGCCTCCTACGAGCAGTACTTC
CSATYSGGASYEQYF
>TRBV5-5|many|TRBJ2-3|TRBD2
TGTGCCAGCAGCGGCAGCGGACTAGGCGGGCACACAGATACGCAGTATTTT
CASSGSGLGGHTDTQYF
>TRBV12-3/TRBV12-4|many|TRBJ1-1|-
TGTGCCACCCGAGAGGAGGGGAACACTGAAGCTTTCTTT
CATREEGNTEAFF
>TRBV3-1|many|TRBJ2-7|-
TGTGCCAGCAGCCAAAGGGGTGGAAGAAGGGCGCACGACCAGTACTTC
CASSQRGGRRAHDQYF
>TRBV6-1|-|TRBJ2-7|-
TGTGCCAGCAGTGAAGCCCAGAGCTACGAGCAGTACTTC
CASSEAQSYEQYF
>TRBV20-1|few|TRBJ2-1|-
TGCAGTGCTAGAGATGACCTTCTCTGCTACAATGAGCAGTTCTTC
CSARDDLLCYNEQFF
>TRBV19|-|TRBJ2-2|-
TGTGCCAGTAGTATCTTAGGTGGCGGGGAGCTGTTTTTT
CASSILGGGELFF
>TRBV12-3/TRBV12-4|medium-sized|TRBJ2-7|TRBD1
TGTGCCAGCAGCTCCGGGACAGGGTTCTACGAGCAGTACTTC
CASSSGTGFYEQYF
>TRBV11-2|medium-sized|TRBJ1-1|TRBD1
TGTGCCAGCAGCTTAGATGGCGCAGGGGGGTGGGCTTTCTTT
CASSLDGAGGWAFF
>TRBV11-1|-|TRBJ2-2|TRBD2
TGTGCCAGCAGCTTATCGGGGGGGGCTCGGACCGGGGAGCTGTTTTTT
CASSLSGGARTGELFF
>TRBV2|many|TRBJ2-2|TRBD1
TGTGCCAGCAGCTATTCCGGGACAGGGGGACTCGGGGAGCTGTTTTTT
CASSYSGTGGLGELFF
>TRBV7-2|-|TRBJ2-2|-
TGTGCCAGCAGCTTACGGCTAGTGGATCAAGGCACCGGGGAGCTGTTTTTT
CASSLRLVDQGTGELFF
>TRBV6-1|-|TRBJ2-7|TRBD1
TGTGCCAGCAGTACCCACAGGGGCTACGAGCAGTACTTC
CASSTHRGYEQYF
>TRBV9|many|TRBJ1-2|TRBD1
TGTGCCAGCAGCGTAGATCCAGGGGGCTATGGCTACACCTTC
CASSVDPGGYGYTF
>TRBV15|-|TRBJ2-5|-
TGTGCCACCAGCAGAACCCGACAGTTGGAAAACCAGTACTTC
CATSRTRQLENQYF
>TRBV12-3/TRBV12-4|medium-sized|TRBJ2-5|TRBD1
TGTGCCAGCAGTTCTAGTAAAGGACAGGGGGCAGGAGAGACCCAGTACTTC
CASSSSKGQGAGETQYF
>TRBV5-1|many|TRBJ2-3|-
TGCGCCAGCAGCTCCCAGCCAGGAATCACAGATACGCAGTATTTT
CASSSQPGITDTQYF
>TRBV5-6|many|TRBJ2-5|-
TGTGCCAGCACCCCATTGCTCTCCCGGGAGACCCAGTACTTC
CASTPLLSRETQYF
>TRBV20-1|medium-sized|TRBJ1-1|-
TGCAGTGCTAGCGTCGGGACTTCCACTGAAGCTTTCTTT
CSASVGTSTEAFF
>TRBV11-3|once|TRBJ2-7|-
TGTGCCAGCAGCCCCGGCGAGGGCGAGCAGTACTTC
CASSPGEGEQYF
>TRBV6-1|-|TRBJ2-7|-
TGTGCCAGCAGTGAAATGTGGTCCGAGCAGTACTTC
CASSEMWSEQYF
>TRBV12-3/TRBV12-4|medium-sized|TRBJ1-3|-
TGTGCCGGAGCACGGGAGCCGCCTGGAAACACCATATATTTT
CAGAREPPGNTIYF
>TRBV4-1|-|TRBJ2-7|TRBD1
TGCGCCAGCAGCCCGAGAGCAGGGGGTTCCTACGAGCAGTACTTC
CASSPRAGGSYEQYF
>TRBV11-2|-|TRBJ2-5|-
TGTGCCAGCAGCTTGGTGACTAGTCGAGAGACCCAGTACTTC
CASSLVTSRETQYF
>TRBV27|medium-sized|TRBJ2-7|TRBD2
TGTGCCAGCAGTTCTGGGACTAGCGGGAGGGCCTACGAGCAGTACTTC
CASSSGTSGRAYEQYF
>TRBV15|few|TRBJ2-3|-
TGTGCCACCAGCTTGGTGGGTAGGCGAGAAGCAGATACGCAGTATTTT
CATSLVGRREADTQYF
>TRBV6-5|few|TRBJ2-2|-
TGTGCCAGCAGTTACTCGATGACAGGTGGAAACACCGGGGAGCTGTTTTTT
CASSYSMTGGNTGELFF
>TRBV27|medium-sized|TRBJ1-2|-
TGTGCCAGCAGTCCAAGGAGGTTAGATGGCTACACCTTC
CASSPRRLDGYTF
>TRBV7-8|-|TRBJ1-5|-
TGTGCCAGCATCTCGCAGGGTGCCCGAACGGGCCAGCCCCAGCATTTT
CASISQGARTGQPQHF
>TRBV12-3/TRBV12-4|few|TRBJ1-2|TRBD1
TGTGCCAGCAGTTTACAGATAGGGGGCTTGGGTGGCTACACCTTC
CASSLQIGGLGGYTF
>TRBV4-1|-|TRBJ2-7|-
TGCGCCAGCAGCCAAGTTGCGGAAGAGCAGTACTTC
CASSQVAEEQYF
>TRBV20-1|-|TRBJ2-7|-
TGCAGTGCTCTCGGCGGATTGGGCGAGCAGTACTTC
CSALGGLGEQYF
>TRBV4-3|-|TRBJ1-6|-
TGCGCCAGCAGCCAAGACGGCGGGAATTCACCCCTCCACTTT
CASSQDGGNSPLHF
>TRBV5-1|medium-sized|TRBJ1-2|-
TGCGCCAGCAGCTTTTCCGGATCTAACTATGGCTACACCTTC
CASSFSGSNYGYTF
>TRBV6-2/TRBV6-3|few|TRBJ2-7|-
TGTGCCAGCAGCCCCAACTATTACTCCTACGAGCAGTACTTC
CASSPNYYSYEQYF
>TRBV5-1|few|TRBJ1-4|TRBD1
TGCGCCAGCAAGACAGGGTCTGCTCCTAATGAAAAACTGTTTTTT
CASKTGSAPNEKLFF
>TRBV18|-|TRBJ1-1|TRBD1
TGTGCCAGCTCACTACTGAAACAGGGGGCCGGTGAAGCTTTCTTT
CASSLLKQGAGEAFF
>TRBV5-8|-|TRBJ1-4|-
TGTGCCAGCAGCTTGACCGACAGACCAATTAATGAAAAACTGTTTTTT
CASSLTDRPINEKLFF
>TRBV5-1|medium-sized|TRBJ2-7|-
TGCGCCAGCAGCTTGGACCTTAAGCAGTACTTC
CASSLDLKQYF
>TRBV9|many|TRBJ1-1|-
TGTGCCAGCAGCCCGGACCTCGGAAGGACTGAAGCTTTCTTT
CASSPDLGRTEAFF
>TRBV30|medium-sized|TRBJ1-3|-
TGTGCCTGGGGGGGGTCTAGTGGAAACACCATATATTTT
CAWGGSSGNTIYF
>TRBV9|many|TRBJ1-1|-
TGTGCCAGCAGCCCGGGACAAACTAACACTGAAGCTTTCTTT
CASSPGQTNTEAFF
>TRBV20-1|many|TRBJ2-5|TRBD2
TGCAGTGCTAGTATTCCTAGCGGACGGGAGACCCAGTACTTC
CSASIPSGRETQYF
>TRBV30|medium-sized|TRBJ1-6|-
TGTGCCTGGAGTGTACTCCTTTGGGGGGTAAGAAGAGGAGAACCCCTCCACTTT
CAWSVLLWGVRRGEPLHF
>TRBV18|many|TRBJ2-3|-
TGTGCCAGCCCAAACGCAGGCAGCACAGATACGCAGTATTTT
CASPNAGSTDTQYF
>TRBV20-1|-|TRBJ2-1|TRBD2
TGCAGTGCTAGATTACGGGAGGGCCCCAATGAGCAGTTCTTC
CSARLREGPNEQFF
>TRBV5-1|-|TRBJ1-1|-
TGCGCCAGCAGCCCGCTAATCGGTGGGGGGCCATCGGTGACTGAAGCTTTCTTT
CASSPLIGGGPSVTEAFF
>TRBV30|many|TRBJ2-5|-
TGTGCCTGGAATCAGGGGGGGGAGACCCAGTACTTC
CAWNQGGETQYF
>TRBV28|-|TRBJ1-1|-
TGTGCCAGCAGTCCCCTGGGACATTATGGGATGGAGAACACTGAAGCTTTCTTT
CASSPLGHYGMENTEAFF
>TRBV5-1|many|TRBJ2-1|-
TGCGCCAGCAGCGGTAGTCGGCATAATGAGCAGTTCTTC
CASSGSRHNEQFF
>TRBV20-1|-|TRBJ1-3|-
TGCAGTGCTAGGGGTCCCACATCACCCGGACAGTCTGGAAACACCATATATTTT
CSARGPTSPGQSGNTIYF
>TRBV28|many|TRBJ1-2|-
TGTGCCAGCAGACGGTCGCAGGGCCTCTATGGCTACACCTTC
CASRRSQGLYGYTF
>TRBV5-1|-|TRBJ2-1|-
TGCGCCAGCAGCTTGGTGTTTAGGGACGAGCAGTTCTTC
CASSLVFRDEQFF
>TRBV3-1|many|TRBJ1-2|TRBD1
TGTGCCAGCAGCCAATGGGACAGGCCACAATATGGCTACACCTTC
CASSQWDRPQYGYTF
>TRBV24-1|large|TRBJ1-4|-
TGTGCCACCAGTGATAACCAGGGAAATGAAAAACTGTTTTTT
CATSDNQGNEKLFF